A selection of T cell receptor beta chains follows, all from one sample in a study of blood T cell repertoires in COVID-19. Assay: immunoSEQ multiplex PCR; the TCRdb copy retains only in-frame clones and omits some. This sample has about 100,000 clones, with approximately 91% found just once. The sample comprised peripheral blood. These TCRs come from a man aged 50 to 60 with acute or convalescent COVID-19. Each CDR3 is given with its conserved first and last residue. D genes are given only for firm matches. Rows give clone size only sometimes, using once, few, many, or a class for an expanded clone.

D gene	V gene	clone size	J gene	CDR3 protein	CDR3 DNA
TRBD1	TRBV18	-	TRBJ2-7	CASSLPPTGGWRYEQYF	TGTGCCAGCTCCCTTCCCCCCACAGGGGGGTGGAGGTACGAGCAGTACTTC
-	TRBV19	-	TRBJ1-5	CARGLKTVIATPAQHF	TGTGCCAGGGGCTTAAAGACTGTTATAGCGACCCCAGCCCAGCATTTT
-	TRBV5-1	once	TRBJ1-1	CASSFRGGNTEAFF	TGCGCCAGCAGCTTCCGGGGAGGGAACACTGAAGCTTTCTTT
TRBD1	TRBV7-9	-	TRBJ1-5	CASSSPGQGVYQPQHF	TGTGCCAGCAGCTCACCGGGACAGGGTGTGTATCAGCCCCAGCATTTT
-	TRBV4-1	-	TRBJ2-1	CASSQDKEGANEQFF	TGCGCCAGCAGCCAAGATAAGGAGGGGGCGAATGAGCAGTTCTTC
-	TRBV7-2	-	TRBJ2-1	CASSVLQHSGNEQFF	TGTGCCAGCAGCGTCCTCCAGCACAGCGGCAATGAGCAGTTCTTC
-	TRBV6-5	-	TRBJ1-1	CASSTYPTGNTEAFF	TGTGCCAGCAGTACTTATCCGACAGGGAACACTGAAGCTTTCTTT
TRBD2	TRBV11-2	-	TRBJ2-2	CASSRLSTSGGIPGELFF	TGTGCCAGCAGCCGTCTATCGACTAGCGGGGGAATCCCCGGGGAGCTGTTTTTT
TRBD1	TRBV5-1	-	TRBJ2-7	CASSLGQGTSPHEQYF	TGCGCCAGCAGCTTGGGACAGGGGACCTCCCCCCACGAGCAGTACTTC
-	TRBV21-1	-	TRBJ2-2	CASRNFPVGQGKPGELFF	TGTGCCAGTAGAAACTTCCCCGTCGGACAGGGGAAACCCGGGGAGCTGTTTTTT
-	TRBV5-1	-	TRBJ1-2	CASSRDTANYGYTF	TGCGCCAGCAGCCGGGACACGGCTAACTATGGCTACACCTTC
-	TRBV19	-	TRBJ1-4	CASSPEAGRNNEKLFF	TGTGCCAGTAGCCCCGAGGCGGGTCGCAATAATGAAAAACTGTTTTTT
TRBD1	TRBV2	-	TRBJ2-2	CASSVQGASATGELFF	TGTGCCAGCAGTGTACAGGGGGCGAGTGCCACCGGGGAGCTGTTTTTT
-	TRBV5-4	-	TRBJ2-7	CASSLEQDHYEQYF	TGTGCCAGCAGCTTGGAACAGGACCACTACGAGCAGTACTTC
TRBD2	TRBV3-1/TRBV3-2	few	TRBJ2-2	CASSDIFSGGNTGELFF	TGTGCCAGCAGCGACATTTTTAGCGGGGGGAACACCGGGGAGCTGTTTTTT
-	TRBV2	-	TRBJ1-1	CASREAFF	TGTGCCAGCAGGGAGGCTTTCTTT
-	TRBV6-5	-	TRBJ1-2	CASSYGGRLGYTF	TGTGCCAGCAGTTACGGGGGCAGGCTGGGCTACACCTTC
TRBD1	TRBV6-5	-	TRBJ1-3	CASSSTGAPGNTIYF	TGTGCCAGCAGTTCCACAGGGGCCCCTGGAAACACCATATATTTT
TRBD1	TRBV18	-	TRBJ1-5	CASSPGQGVDQPQHF	TGTGCCAGCTCACCCGGACAGGGGGTGGATCAGCCCCAGCATTTT
-	TRBV27	-	TRBJ2-1	CASSFRFGGGRANRNNEQFF	TGTGCCAGCAGTTTTAGATTTGGAGGGGGCCGGGCCAACCGGAACAATGAGCAGTTCTTC
-	TRBV6-1	-	TRBJ1-2	CASSEAGGLGYTF	TGTGCCAGCAGTGAAGCGGGGGGGCTTGGCTACACCTTC
TRBD1	TRBV24-1	-	TRBJ1-3	CATISPGQDGSGNTIYF	TGTGCCACCATCAGCCCTGGACAGGATGGCTCTGGAAACACCATATATTTT
-	TRBV29-1	-	TRBJ1-1	CSGMSSPGTEAFF	TGCAGCGGAATGTCATCCCCGGGGACTGAAGCTTTCTTT
-	TRBV3-1/TRBV3-2	-	TRBJ2-6	CASSQDIGVVSGANVLTF	TGTGCCAGCAGCCAAGATATCGGTGTGGTATCTGGGGCCAACGTCCTGACTTTC
-	TRBV19	-	TRBJ1-5	CASGEGGSNQPQHF	TGTGCCAGTGGGGAAGGGGGTAGCAATCAGCCCCAGCATTTT
-	TRBV5-1	-	TRBJ1-3	CASSAGTGLDSGNTIYF	TGCGCCAGCAGCGCGGGGACGGGTTTAGACTCTGGAAACACCATATATTTT
TRBD1	TRBV9	few	TRBJ2-1	CASSVEGTGGIEQFF	TGTGCCAGCAGCGTAGAGGGGACAGGGGGCATTGAGCAGTTCTTC
-	TRBV11-3	-	TRBJ2-2	CASSLPPVATGELFF	TGTGCCAGCAGCTTGCCTCCGGTCGCAACCGGGGAGCTGTTTTTT
TRBD1	TRBV5-1	-	TRBJ2-7	CASSWRDRVSEQYF	TGCGCCAGCAGCTGGCGGGACAGGGTAAGCGAGCAGTACTTC
TRBD1	TRBV29-1	few	TRBJ1-1	CSVSTGEAFF	TGCAGCGTCTCGACAGGGGAAGCTTTCTTT
TRBD2	TRBV7-6	-	TRBJ2-1	CASSLNRGLAGHSYNEQFF	TGTGCCAGCAGCTTAAATCGGGGACTAGCGGGGCACTCCTACAATGAGCAGTTCTTC
-	TRBV19	-	TRBJ1-6	CASSVGGNSPLHF	TGTGCCTCATCGGTAGGGGGTAATTCACCCCTCCACTTT
TRBD1	TRBV6-5	-	TRBJ1-1	CASTTTAGTGNAFF	TGTGCCAGCACGACTACCGCCGGGACAGGGAACGCTTTCTTT
-	TRBV19	once	TRBJ1-2	CATNRRGGEEYGYTF	TGTGCCACAAATCGAAGGGGAGGGGAGGAGTATGGCTACACCTTC
-	TRBV28	-	TRBJ2-3	CASTQSGPGTTDTQYF	TGTGCCAGCACCCAATCAGGTCCAGGGACAACAGATACGCAGTATTTT
TRBD1	TRBV19	-	TRBJ1-4	CASSSAGQRNEKLFF	TGTGCCAGTAGTTCCGCGGGACAGAGAAATGAAAAACTGTTTTTT
-	TRBV12-5	-	TRBJ2-7	CASGLYSNEQYF	TGTGCTAGTGGTTTGTACAGCAACGAGCAGTACTTC
-	TRBV7-2	-	TRBJ1-5	CASSLGVGGRNQPQHF	TGTGCCAGCAGCTTAGGGGTGGGAGGACGCAATCAGCCCCAGCATTTT
TRBD1	TRBV10-3	once	TRBJ1-4	CATSSRDRAYEKLFF	TGTGCCACCTCGTCCCGGGACAGGGCATACGAAAAACTGTTTTTT
-	TRBV6-5	-	TRBJ1-1	CASSYGMKREAFF	TGTGCCAGCAGTTACGGAATGAAGCGGGAAGCTTTCTTT
TRBD1	TRBV7-9	-	TRBJ1-2	CASSWTGGDGYTF	TGTGCCAGCAGTTGGACAGGGGGCGATGGCTACACCTTC
-	TRBV7-8	-	TRBJ1-1	CASGGQTLATNTEAFF	TGTGCCAGCGGTGGGCAGACCCTAGCCACGAACACTGAAGCTTTCTTT
-	TRBV6-5	-	TRBJ2-7	CASGEPSSYEQYF	TGTGCCAGCGGGGAGCCCAGCTCCTACGAGCAGTACTTC
-	TRBV3-1/TRBV3-2	-	TRBJ2-1	CASSATLSRKNEQFF	TGTGCCAGCAGCGCTACCCTCTCGAGGAAGAATGAGCAGTTCTTC
-	TRBV6-2/TRBV6-3	-	TRBJ1-2	CASSYPERPHF	TGTGCCAGCAGTTACCCCGAGAGGCCCCACTTC
TRBD2	TRBV11-3	once	TRBJ2-7	CASKAGGSSYEQYF	TGTGCCAGCAAGGCGGGGGGCAGCTCCTACGAGCAGTACTTC
-	TRBV19	-	TRBJ2-7	CASSGGPYEQYF	TGTGCCAGTAGCGGGGGGCCCTACGAGCAGTACTTC
-	TRBV3-1/TRBV3-2	once	TRBJ1-1	CASSPTLGVAFF	TGTGCCAGCAGCCCTACTTTAGGGGTAGCTTTCTTT
TRBD2	TRBV11-3	-	TRBJ2-7	CASSGLVLEQYF	TGTGCCAGCTCCGGACTAGTACTCGAGCAGTACTTC
-	TRBV29-1	-	TRBJ2-2	CSVTGTVPTGELFF	TGCAGCGTTACCGGCACAGTCCCCACCGGGGAGCTGTTTTTT
-	TRBV5-5	-	TRBJ1-2	CASSFRQGSRGYTF	TGTGCCAGCAGCTTTCGGCAGGGTAGTCGTGGCTACACCTTC
-	TRBV5-4	-	TRBJ1-1	CASSPRAAPMNTEAFF	TGTGCCAGCAGCCCTCGTGCGGCCCCGATGAACACTGAAGCTTTCTTT
-	TRBV11-3	-	TRBJ2-7	CASSFPPSGDYEQYF	TGTGCCAGCAGCTTCCCGCCCTCAGGGGACTACGAGCAGTACTTC
-	TRBV28	-	TRBJ2-7	CASSPWRLSGNSEQYF	TGTGCCAGCAGTCCCTGGAGGCTCTCAGGAAATAGCGAGCAGTACTTC